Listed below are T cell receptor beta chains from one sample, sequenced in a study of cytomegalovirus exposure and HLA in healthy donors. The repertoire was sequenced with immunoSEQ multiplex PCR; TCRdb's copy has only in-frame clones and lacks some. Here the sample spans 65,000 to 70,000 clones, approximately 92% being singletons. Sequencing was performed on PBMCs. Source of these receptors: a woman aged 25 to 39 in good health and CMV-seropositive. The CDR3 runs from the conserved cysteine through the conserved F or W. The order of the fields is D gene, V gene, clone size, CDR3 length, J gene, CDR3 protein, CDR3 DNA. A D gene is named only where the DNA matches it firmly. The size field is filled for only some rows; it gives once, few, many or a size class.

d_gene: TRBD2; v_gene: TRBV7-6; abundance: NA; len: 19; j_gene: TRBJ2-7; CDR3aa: CASSLNHGTSGRSGYEQYF; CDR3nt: TGTGCCAGCAGCTTAAACCACGGGACTAGCGGGAGATCCGGGTACGAGCAGTACTTC
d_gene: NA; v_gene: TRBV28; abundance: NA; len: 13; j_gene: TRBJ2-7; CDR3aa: CASTGYRAYEQYF; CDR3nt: TGTGCCAGTACCGGCTATCGGGCCTACGAGCAGTACTTC
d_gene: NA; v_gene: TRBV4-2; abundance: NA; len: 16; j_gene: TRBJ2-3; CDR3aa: CASSQESGASTDTQYF; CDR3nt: TGTGCCAGCAGCCAAGAATCGGGAGCTAGCACAGATACGCAGTATTTT
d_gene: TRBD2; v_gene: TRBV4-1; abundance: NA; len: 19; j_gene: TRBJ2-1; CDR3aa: CASSLRLAGASEFRNEQFF; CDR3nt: TGCGCCAGCAGCCTGAGACTAGCGGGAGCGTCCGAGTTTCGGAATGAGCAGTTCTTC
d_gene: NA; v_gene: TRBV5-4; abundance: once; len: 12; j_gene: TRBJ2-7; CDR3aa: CASSSQVNEQYF; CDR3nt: TGTGCCAGCAGCTCCCAGGTCAACGAGCAGTACTTC
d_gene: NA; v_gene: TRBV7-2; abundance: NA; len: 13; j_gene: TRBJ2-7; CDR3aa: CASSLSGRDEQYF; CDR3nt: TGTGCCAGCAGCTTATCTGGTCGGGACGAGCAGTACTTC
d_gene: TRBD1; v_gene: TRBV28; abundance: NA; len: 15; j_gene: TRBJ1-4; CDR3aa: CASRHRDSGSGKLFF; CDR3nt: TGTGCCAGCAGACACAGGGACAGTGGTTCGGGGAAACTGTTTTTT
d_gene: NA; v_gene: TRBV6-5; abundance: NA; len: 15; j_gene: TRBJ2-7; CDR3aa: CASSYAGVSSYEQYF; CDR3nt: TGTGCCAGCAGTTACGCCGGGGTTAGCTCCTACGAGCAGTACTTC
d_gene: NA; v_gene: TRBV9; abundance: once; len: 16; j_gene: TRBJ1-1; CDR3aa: CASSAEDRGVNTEAFF; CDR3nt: TGTGCCAGCAGCGCCGAGGACAGAGGAGTGAACACTGAAGCTTTCTTT
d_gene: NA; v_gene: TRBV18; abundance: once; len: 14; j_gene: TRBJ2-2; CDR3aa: CASSPPGVNGELFF; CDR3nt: TGTGCCAGCTCACCACCAGGAGTAAACGGGGAGCTGTTTTTT
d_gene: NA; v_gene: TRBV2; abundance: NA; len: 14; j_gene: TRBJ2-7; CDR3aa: CASRLPTGSYEQYF; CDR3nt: TGTGCCAGCAGACTCCCGACAGGCTCCTACGAGCAGTACTTC
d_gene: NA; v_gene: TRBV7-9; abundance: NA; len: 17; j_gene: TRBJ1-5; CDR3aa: CASSLGAGDLGNQPQHF; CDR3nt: TGTGCCAGCAGCTTAGGGGCGGGGGATCTGGGCAATCAGCCCCAGCATTTT
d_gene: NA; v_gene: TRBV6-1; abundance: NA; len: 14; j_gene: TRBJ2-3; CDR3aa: CASSEGRAGDTQYF; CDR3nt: TGTGCCAGCAGTGAAGGGAGGGCCGGGGATACGCAGTATTTT
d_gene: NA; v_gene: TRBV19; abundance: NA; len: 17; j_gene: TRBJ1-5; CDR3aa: CASSRQPLIYSNQPQHF; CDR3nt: TGTGCCAGTAGCCGACAGCCTTTAATTTATAGCAATCAGCCCCAGCATTTT
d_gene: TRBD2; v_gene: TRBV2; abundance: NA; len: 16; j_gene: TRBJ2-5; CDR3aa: CASSGTPTSRQETQYF; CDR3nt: TGTGCCAGCAGTGGAACCCCGACTAGCCGGCAAGAGACCCAGTACTTC
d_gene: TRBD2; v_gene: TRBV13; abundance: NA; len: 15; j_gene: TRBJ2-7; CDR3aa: CASSQREGGYYEQYF; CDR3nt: TGTGCCAGCAGCCAACGGGAGGGGGGTTACTACGAGCAGTACTTC
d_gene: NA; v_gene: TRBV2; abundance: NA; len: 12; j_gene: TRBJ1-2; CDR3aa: CASKGGAYGYTF; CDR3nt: TGTGCCAGCAAGGGAGGGGCGTATGGCTACACCTTC
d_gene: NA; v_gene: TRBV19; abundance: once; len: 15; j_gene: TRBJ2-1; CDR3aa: CASRPDYFRYNEQFF; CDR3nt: TGTGCCAGTAGACCAGACTATTTTCGGTACAATGAGCAGTTCTTC
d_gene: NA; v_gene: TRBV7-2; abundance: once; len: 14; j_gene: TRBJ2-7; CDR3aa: CASRPARGSNEQYF; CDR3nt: TGTGCCAGCCGCCCGGCGCGGGGAAGCAACGAGCAGTACTTC
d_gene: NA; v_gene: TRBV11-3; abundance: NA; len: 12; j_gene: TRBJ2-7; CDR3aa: CASSLGAHEQYF; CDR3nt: TGTGCCAGCAGCTTAGGAGCTCACGAGCAGTACTTC
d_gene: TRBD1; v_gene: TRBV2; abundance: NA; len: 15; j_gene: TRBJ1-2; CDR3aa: CASSSRDRGLYGYTF; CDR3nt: TGTGCCAGCAGTTCCCGAGACAGGGGCCTCTATGGCTACACCTTC
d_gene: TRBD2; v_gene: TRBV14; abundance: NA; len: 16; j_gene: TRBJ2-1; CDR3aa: CASSRPAGGSYNEQFF; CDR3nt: TGTGCCAGCAGCCGTCCGGCGGGAGGGTCCTACAATGAGCAGTTCTTC
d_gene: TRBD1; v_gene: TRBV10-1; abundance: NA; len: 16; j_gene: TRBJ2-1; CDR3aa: CASSDRQGKAYNEQFF; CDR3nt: TGCGCCAGCAGTGACAGACAGGGGAAGGCCTACAATGAGCAGTTCTTC
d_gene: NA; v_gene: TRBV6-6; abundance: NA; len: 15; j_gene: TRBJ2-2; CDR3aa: CASSYPNSGYGELFF; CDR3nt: TGTGCCAGCAGTTACCCTAACTCAGGGTACGGGGAGCTGTTTTTT
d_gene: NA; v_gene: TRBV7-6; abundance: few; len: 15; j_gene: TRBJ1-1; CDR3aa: CASSTTGMANTEAFF; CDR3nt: TGTGCCAGCAGCACAACAGGGATGGCGAACACTGAAGCTTTCTTT
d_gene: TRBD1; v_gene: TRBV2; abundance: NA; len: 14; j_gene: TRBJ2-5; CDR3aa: CASSQQGIVETQYF; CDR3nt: TGTGCCAGCAGCCAACAGGGGATTGTGGAGACCCAGTACTTC
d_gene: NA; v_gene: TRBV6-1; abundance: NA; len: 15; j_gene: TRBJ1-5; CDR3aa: CASSDSGRGNQPQHF; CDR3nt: TGTGCCAGCAGTGATTCTGGGAGGGGAAATCAGCCCCAGCATTTT
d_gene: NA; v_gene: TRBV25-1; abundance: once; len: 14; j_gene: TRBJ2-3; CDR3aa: CASSEFSRGDTQYF; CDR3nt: TGTGCCAGCAGTGAATTCTCGCGGGGTGATACGCAGTATTTT
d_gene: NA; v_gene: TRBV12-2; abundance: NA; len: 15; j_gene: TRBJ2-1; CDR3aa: CASRLLAGDTGEQFF; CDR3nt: TGTGCAAGTCGCTTATTAGCGGGAGATACGGGCGAGCAGTTCTTC
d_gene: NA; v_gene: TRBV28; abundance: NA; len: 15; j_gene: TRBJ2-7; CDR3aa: CASSITQGVPYEQYF; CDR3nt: TGTGCCAGCAGCATTACGCAAGGGGTGCCCTACGAGCAGTACTTC
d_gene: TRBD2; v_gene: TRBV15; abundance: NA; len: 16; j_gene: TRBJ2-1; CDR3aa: CATSRDLSGSNNEQFF; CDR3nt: TGTGCCACCAGCAGAGATTTGAGCGGGAGCAACAATGAGCAGTTCTTC
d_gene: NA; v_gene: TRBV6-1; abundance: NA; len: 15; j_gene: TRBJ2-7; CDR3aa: CASGFLWAGPYEQYF; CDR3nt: TGTGCCAGCGGATTCCTTTGGGCGGGCCCCTACGAGCAGTACTTC
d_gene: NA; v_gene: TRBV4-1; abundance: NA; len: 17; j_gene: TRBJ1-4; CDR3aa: CASSDSWVRDLREKLFF; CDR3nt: TGCGCCAGCAGCGACTCTTGGGTGCGGGACCTCCGTGAAAAACTGTTTTTT
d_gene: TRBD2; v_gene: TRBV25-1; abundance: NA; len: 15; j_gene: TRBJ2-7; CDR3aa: CASSGPGGRAYEQYF; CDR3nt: TGTGCCAGCAGTGGACCTGGCGGGAGGGCCTACGAGCAGTACTTC
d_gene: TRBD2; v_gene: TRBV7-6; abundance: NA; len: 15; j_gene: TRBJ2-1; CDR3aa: CASSLNSAGVGEQFF; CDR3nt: TGTGCCAGCAGCTTAAATTCCGCGGGAGTTGGAGAGCAGTTCTTC
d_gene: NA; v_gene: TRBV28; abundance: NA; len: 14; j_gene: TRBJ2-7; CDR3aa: CASSFALRPYEQYF; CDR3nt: TGTGCCAGCAGTTTTGCTCTACGCCCCTACGAGCAGTACTTC
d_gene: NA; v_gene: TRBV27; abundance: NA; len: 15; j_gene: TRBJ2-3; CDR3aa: CASSPPSSGTDTQYF; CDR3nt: TGTGCCAGCAGCCCGCCTAGTTCCGGCACAGATACGCAGTATTTT
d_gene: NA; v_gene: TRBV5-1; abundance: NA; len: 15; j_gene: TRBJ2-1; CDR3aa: CASSLGPSGAVEQFF; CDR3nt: TGCGCCAGCAGCTTGGGCCCCTCGGGAGCGGTTGAGCAGTTCTTC
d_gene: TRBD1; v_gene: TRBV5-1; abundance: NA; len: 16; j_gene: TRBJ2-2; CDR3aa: CASSLAGQGLGGELFF; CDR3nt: TGCGCCAGCAGCTTGGCGGGACAGGGCTTAGGCGGGGAGCTGTTTTTT
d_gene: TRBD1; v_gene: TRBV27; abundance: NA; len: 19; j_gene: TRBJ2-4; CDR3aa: CASSPIADRDLLAKNIQYF; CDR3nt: TGTGCCAGCAGCCCCATCGCCGACAGGGATCTACTAGCCAAAAACATTCAGTACTTC
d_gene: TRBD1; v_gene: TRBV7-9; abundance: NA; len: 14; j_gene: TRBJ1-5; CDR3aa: CASSRTGTSQPQHF; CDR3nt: TGTGCCAGCAGCAGGACAGGGACGAGTCAGCCCCAGCATTTT
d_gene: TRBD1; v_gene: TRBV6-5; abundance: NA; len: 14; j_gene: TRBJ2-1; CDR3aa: CASSVTGRWGEQFF; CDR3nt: TGTGCCAGCAGTGTGACAGGGCGATGGGGCGAGCAGTTCTTC
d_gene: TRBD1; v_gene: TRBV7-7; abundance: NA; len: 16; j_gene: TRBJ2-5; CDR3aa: CASSLDPGQAQETQYF; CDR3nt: TGTGCCAGCAGCTTAGATCCCGGACAGGCCCAAGAGACCCAGTACTTC
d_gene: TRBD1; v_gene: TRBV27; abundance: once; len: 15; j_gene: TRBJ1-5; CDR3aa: CASGELGQAARPQHF; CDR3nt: TGTGCCAGCGGCGAACTGGGACAGGCGGCTCGGCCCCAGCATTTT
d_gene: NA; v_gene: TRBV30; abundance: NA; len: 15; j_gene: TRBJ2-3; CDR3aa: CAWSVDREARDTQYF; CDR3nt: TGTGCCTGGAGTGTCGACAGGGAGGCGCGTGATACGCAGTATTTT
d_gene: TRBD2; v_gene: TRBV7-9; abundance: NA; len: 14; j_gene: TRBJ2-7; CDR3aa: CASSLLAGGDEQYF; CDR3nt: TGTGCCAGCAGCTTACTGGCGGGGGGAGACGAGCAGTACTTC
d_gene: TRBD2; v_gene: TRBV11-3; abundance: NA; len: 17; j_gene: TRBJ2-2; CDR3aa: CASSEKTSGTNTGELFF; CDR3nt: TGTGCCAGCAGCGAAAAAACTAGCGGCACGAACACCGGGGAGCTGTTTTTT
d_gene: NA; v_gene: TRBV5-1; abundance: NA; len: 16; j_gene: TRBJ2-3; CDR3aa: CASSLEPVSSTDTQYF; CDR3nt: TGCGCCAGCAGCTTGGAGCCCGTCTCTAGCACAGATACGCAGTATTTT
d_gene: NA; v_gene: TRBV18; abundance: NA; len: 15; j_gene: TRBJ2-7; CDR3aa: CASSRAEGDTYEQYF; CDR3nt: TGTGCCAGCTCACGAGCCGAAGGGGACACTTACGAGCAGTACTTC
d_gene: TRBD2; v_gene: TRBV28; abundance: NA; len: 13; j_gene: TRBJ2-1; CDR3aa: CASSGLAGDEQFF; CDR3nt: TGTGCCAGCAGCGGACTAGCGGGAGATGAGCAGTTCTTC
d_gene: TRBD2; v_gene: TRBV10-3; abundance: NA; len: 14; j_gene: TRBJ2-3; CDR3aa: CATRLAGSTDTQYF; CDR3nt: TGTGCCACTAGACTAGCGGGAAGCACAGATACGCAGTATTTT
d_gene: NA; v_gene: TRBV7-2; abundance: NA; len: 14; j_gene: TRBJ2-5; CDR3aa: CASSLVERRETQYF; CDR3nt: TGTGCCAGCAGCTTAGTGGAGAGACGGGAGACCCAGTACTTC
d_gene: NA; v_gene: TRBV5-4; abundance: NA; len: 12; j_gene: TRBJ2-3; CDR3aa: CASSLATDTQYF; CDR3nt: TGTGCCAGCAGCTTAGCCACAGATACGCAGTATTTT